Included here is one T cell receptor beta chain sequence, with context. This clonotype has only a few counts. Its binding antigen is unknown. Base quality data are lacking; no much larger clone is found one base away. Sequences MDHEN (CDR1) and SYDVKM (CDR2) are obtained from the germline V gene. V was cut back by 6 bases and J by 2 bases, leaving a gap of 23 bases between them. Counted from cysteine to phenylalanine, this CDR3 has 18 amino acids. Only the CDR3 part of the read is kept: 54 bases, read in frame from the first base. Libraries were built with multiplex PCR. For sequencing, an Illumina HiSeq 4000 was employed. iRepertoire HTBI primers and Arm-PCR amplification of CDR3 regions were used to construct TCR beta libraries. PCR products were gel purified before sequencing. For the original study's pipeline: Gene usage analysis of CDR3 amino acid clonotypes used the 62 TRBV and some 13 TRBJ segments found across samples. Filtered high-quality paired reads were merged into contigs using COPE and FqMerger. Contigs were aligned with BLAST to IMGT TRBV, TRBD and TRBJ reference genes, and CDR3 was defined per IMGT. Highly expanded clones were defined as clonotypes with a frequency above 0.1%. Shannon entropy was used to measure repertoire diversity, and the Gini coefficient was used to measure V-J evenness. A clonotype found in more than one individual was treated as public. In-frame beta chains were kept once TCRdb had trimmed the public reads at Q25 with fastp and called clones with MiXCR. All rows with the same CDR3 protein become a single entry with the most common DNA and genes. The V and J calls follow TCRdb's processing rather than the paper's. The sample contains 700,000 or so distinct CDR3 sequences, about 30% of them found a single time. The top ten constitute about 40% of the sample.

Explained via the paper, the time point label denotes: persistent/refractory GD, antithyroid drugs over 5 years with positive TRAb. For both TCR sequencing and RNA sequencing, RNA was extracted from PBMCs using TRIzol. Graves' disease was diagnosed according to American Thyroid Association guidelines. Recruitment of patients was carried out at an endocrinology department in Xi'an, China. Each patient gave 9 to 10 milliliters of peripheral blood, collected in an EDTA anticoagulant tube. Ficoll Paque Plus density gradient separation was used to isolate PBMCs, and no further T cell sorting was done. An Agilent 2100 Bioanalyzer and agarose gel were used to check RNA quality, and a NanoDrop 2000 was used to measure RNA concentration. This specimen comes from a study of regulatory T cells in long-lasting Graves disease (dated by TCRdb to the early 2020s). Background on the whole study: Persistent Graves' disease was defined as antithyroid drug treatment for over 5 years with persistently positive TSH receptor autoantibodies. Persistent Graves' disease patients were compared with newly diagnosed Graves' disease patients by peripheral blood TCR sequencing and RNA sequencing. TCR sequencing covered approximately 13 persistent and 20 newly diagnosed Graves' disease patients, some 35 samples in total. The study was conducted in China and was registered as a clinical trial. In the clinical cohort, patients with persistent Graves' disease had used antithyroid drugs for an average of about 10.3 years.

Results the study describes overall, beyond this receptor: The authors acknowledged the small sample size as a limitation that may reduce accuracy. Preferential use of TRBV28, TRBJ1-2 and TRBJ2-5 was observed in persistent disease, whereas TRBV20-1 and TRBJ2-1 were favored in newly diagnosed disease. Persistent Graves' disease patients showed lower TCR Shannon entropy and fewer highly expanded clones than newly diagnosed patients, suggesting clonal expansion. Only the TCR beta chain was sequenced and analyzed. The study examined only peripheral blood because the primary lesion, thyroid tissue, could not be accessed. More public clonotypes were shared among persistent patients (fewer than 3,000) than among newly diagnosed patients (roughly 1,000).

Rearrangement joined TRBV28 to TRBJ1-5; a confident D gene designation cannot be given. The sequencing here drew on peripheral blood mononuclear cells (PBMCs), taken when the disease was refractory, from a patient treated with antithyroid drugs. This TCR was recovered from a female donor with Graves disease. The CDR3 protein: CASRLFPRSERGNQPQHF. The DNA is as follows: TGTGCCAGCAGACTTTTTCCCCGATCGGAGCGAGGCAATCAGCCCCAGCATTTT. The variable domain in full, with residues beyond the CDR3 obtained from the reference TRBV28 and TRBJ1-5 genes, is DVKVTQSSRYLVKRTGEKVFLECVQDMDHENMFWYRQDPGLGLRLIYFSYDVKMKEKGDIPEGYSVSREKKERFSLILESASTNQTSMYLCASRLFPRSERGNQPQHFGDGTRLSIL.